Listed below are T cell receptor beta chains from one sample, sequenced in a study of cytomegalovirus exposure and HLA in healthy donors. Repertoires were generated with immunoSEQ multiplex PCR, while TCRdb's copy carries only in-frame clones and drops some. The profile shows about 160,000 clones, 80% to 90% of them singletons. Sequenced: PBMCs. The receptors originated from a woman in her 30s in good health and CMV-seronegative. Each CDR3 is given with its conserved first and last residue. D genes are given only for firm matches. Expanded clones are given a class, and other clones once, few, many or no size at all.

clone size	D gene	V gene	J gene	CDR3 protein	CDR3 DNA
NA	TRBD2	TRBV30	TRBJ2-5	CAWSRGLAGDSAQYF	TGTGCCTGGAGCCGAGGACTAGCGGGAGACTCAGCCCAGTACTTC
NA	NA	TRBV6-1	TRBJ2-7	CASSEALGVSDEQYF	TGTGCCAGCAGTGAAGCGCTAGGGGTTTCGGACGAGCAGTACTTC
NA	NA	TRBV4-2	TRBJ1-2	CASSQDGAGDGYGYTF	TGTGCCAGCAGCCAAGATGGGGCAGGAGATGGCTATGGCTACACCTTC
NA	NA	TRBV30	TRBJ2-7	CAWSVLGPEQYF	TGTGCCTGGAGTGTATTGGGTCCTGAGCAGTACTTC
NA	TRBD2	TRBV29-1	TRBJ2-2	CSVEFTSGGATGELFF	TGCAGCGTTGAATTCACTAGCGGGGGGGCCACCGGGGAGCTGTTTTTT
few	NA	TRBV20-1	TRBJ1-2	CSAREDGYTF	TGCAGTGCCCGTGAGGATGGCTACACCTTC
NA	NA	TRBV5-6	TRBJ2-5	CASSLPGRETQYF	TGTGCCAGCAGCTTGCCAGGGAGAGAGACCCAGTACTTC
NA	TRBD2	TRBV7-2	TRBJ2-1	CASRIRLAGLGSQFF	TGTGCCAGCAGAATCAGACTAGCGGGGTTGGGGTCCCAGTTCTTC
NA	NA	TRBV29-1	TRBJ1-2	CSVEKNYGYTF	TGCAGCGTTGAGAAGAACTATGGCTACACCTTC
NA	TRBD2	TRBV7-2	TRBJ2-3	CASSPWTSVNTDTQYF	TGTGCCAGCAGCCCGTGGACTAGCGTTAACACAGATACGCAGTATTTT
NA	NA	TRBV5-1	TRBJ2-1	CASSLAVQEASYNEQFF	TGCGCCAGCAGCTTGGCGGTCCAGGAGGCCTCCTACAATGAGCAGTTCTTC
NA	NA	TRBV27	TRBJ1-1	CASRPGAASLNTEAFF	TGTGCCAGCAGACCGGGGGCAGCGAGTTTGAACACTGAAGCTTTCTTT
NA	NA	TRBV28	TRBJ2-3	CASSLSLAPSTDTQYF	TGTGCCAGCAGTTTGTCCCTAGCTCCCAGCACAGATACGCAGTATTTT
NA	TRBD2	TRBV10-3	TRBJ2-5	CATRLAGAETQYF	TGTGCCACCAGACTAGCGGGGGCTGAGACCCAGTACTTC
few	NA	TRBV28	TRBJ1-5	CASFFGGPGQPQHF	TGTGCCAGCTTCTTCGGGGGGCCGGGTCAGCCCCAGCATTTT
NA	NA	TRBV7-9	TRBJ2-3	CASSWERGERTDTQYF	TGTGCCAGCAGCTGGGAAAGGGGGGAGAGGACAGATACGCAGTATTTT
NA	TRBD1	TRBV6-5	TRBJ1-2	CASSRTNRGYGYTF	TGTGCCAGCAGCCGAACAAACAGGGGCTATGGCTACACCTTC
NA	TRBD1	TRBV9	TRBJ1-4	CASSASGQGLNEKLFF	TGTGCCAGCAGCGCCTCGGGACAGGGGCTTAATGAAAAACTGTTTTTT
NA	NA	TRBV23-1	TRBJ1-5	CASGGVGNQPQHF	TGCGCCTCTGGAGGGGTCGGCAATCAGCCCCAGCATTTT
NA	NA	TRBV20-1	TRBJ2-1	CSAEGANEQFF	TGCAGTGCGGAGGGGGCCAATGAGCAGTTCTTC
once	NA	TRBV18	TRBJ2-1	CASSPGGGSYNEQFF	TGTGCCAGCTCACCAGGAGGGGGCTCCTACAATGAGCAGTTCTTC
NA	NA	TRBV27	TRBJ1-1	CASSFQGVESEAFF	TGTGCCAGCAGTTTTCAGGGAGTTGAATCTGAAGCTTTCTTT
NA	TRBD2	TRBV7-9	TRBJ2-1	CASRTDSGASYNEQFF	TGTGCCAGCAGGACGGATAGCGGGGCCTCCTACAATGAGCAGTTCTTC
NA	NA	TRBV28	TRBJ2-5	CASSLRGVLGLETQYF	TGTGCCAGCAGTTTAAGGGGTGTACTAGGCCTTGAGACCCAGTACTTC
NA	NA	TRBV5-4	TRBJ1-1	CASSLQPMNTEAFF	TGTGCCAGCAGCTTGCAGCCCATGAACACTGAAGCTTTCTTT
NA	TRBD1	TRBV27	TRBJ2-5	CASSTAVRGFQETQYF	TGTGCCAGCAGTACCGCGGTCAGGGGGTTCCAAGAGACCCAGTACTTC